Presented here are 32 T cell receptor beta chains from one specimen sequenced in a study of cytomegalovirus exposure and HLA in healthy donors. PCR was performed using 60 Vbeta and 13 Jbeta primers. The method was immunoSEQ multiplex PCR; TCRdb's version includes in-frame clones alone and lacks a portion of them. The sample has approximately 300,000 clones, 80% seen once. Sample: PBMCs. The receptors originated from a girl aged 2-10 years in good health and CMV-seronegative.

In DNA form, the CDR3 reads TGCGCCAGCAGCCAAGTTCCGGACGACAGGTTCGGACCCTACACCTTC. This encodes CASSQVPDDRFGPYTF. V gene TRBV4-1 combines with J gene TRBJ1-2, with a weak D call TRBD1 (6 bases). CDR1 is MGHRA and CDR2 is YSYEKL in the germline V gene. V lost 1 base and J 10 bases, leaving 22 bases between the germline ends. This CDR3 is built from 16 residues.

The V and J genes are TRBV6-5 and TRBJ2-1, with 8 bases aligning to TRBD2. The CDR3 runs to 15 residues. The V segment lost 2 bases and the J segment 5 bases; nucleotides outside the gene matches: 5. Germline V gene lookup returns CDR1 MNHEY and CDR2 SVGAGI. The CDR3 here is CASSYGAGVHNEQFF. The DNA of the CDR3 is TGTGCCAGCAGTTACGGAGCGGGAGTTCACAATGAGCAGTTCTTC.

The chain uses TRBV18 and TRBJ1-1; 9 bases line up with TRBD1. The length of the CDR3 is 16 residues. V was pared by 0 bases and J by 5 bases, with 7 bases of the junction left unmatched. Germline CDR1 and CDR2: KGHSH and LQKENI. CDR3 region: CASSPPWGTGMTEAFF. The CDR3, as DNA: TGTGCCAGCTCACCACCATGGGGGACAGGGATGACTGAAGCTTTCTTT. The full variable domain, completed using reference TRBV18 and TRBJ1-1, is NAGVMQNPRHLVRRRGQEARLRCSPMKGHSHVYWYRQLPEEGLKFMVYLQKENIIDESGMPKERFSAEFPKEGPSILRIQQVVRGDSAAYFCASSPPWGTGMTEAFFGQGTRLTVV.

This clone was observed a handful of times. The chain employs TRBV4-2 and TRBJ1-2, with 8 bases identical to TRBD1. This CDR3 contains 15 residues. The J segment lost 5 bases and the V segment lost 0 bases, leaving 5 bases of the junction unmatched. CDR1 is LGHNA, CDR2 YNFKEQ, per germline. In nucleotides, the CDR3 is TGTGCCAGCAGCCAAGAAACGGGACAGGAATATGGCTACACCTTC. Its translation: CASSQETGQEYGYTF.

V gene TRBV5-1 combines with J gene TRBJ2-5; 8 bases agree with TRBD2. The closer fit of TRBJ2-7 to the DNA end suggests the J call may be wrong. This CDR3 contains 14 residues. Germline CDR1 and CDR2: SGHRS and YFSETQ. CDR3 amino acids: CASSLVAGGYEQYF. CDR3 sequence (DNA): TGCGCCAGCAGCTTGGTGGCGGGGGGCTACGAGCAGTACTTC.

The chain is built from TRBV19 and TRBJ1-5, with a possible D match to TRBD1 (6 bases). Looked up from germline, CDR1 is LNHDA and CDR2 is SQIVND (reference sequence). This CDR3 is built from 15 residues. Trimming removed 5 bases at V and 1 base at J, with 12 bases between. CDR3 residues: CASSSRQESNQPQHF. The CDR3 DNA is TGTGCCAGTAGTTCGCGACAGGAGAGCAATCAGCCCCAGCATTTT.

The chain joins TRBV2 to TRBJ2-7; 9 positions agree with TRBD1. The V gene end was trimmed by 1 base and the J gene end by 2 bases; junction bases not matched to a gene: 3. CDR3 length equals 15 residues. Germline V CDR1 and CDR2: SNHLY, FYNNEI. The CDR3 bases are TGTGCCAGCAGTGAAGAGGGACAGGGCCCCTACGAGCAGTACTTC. This sequence encodes CASSEEGQGPYEQYF.

The chain has TRBV5-4 and TRBJ2-7; 10 bases line up with TRBD2. Germline lookup yields CDR1 SGHNT and CDR2 YYREEE (reference sequence). This CDR3 is 14 amino acids long. Trimming cost V 4 bases and J 3 bases; bases outside gene matches: 4. CDR3 bases: TGTGCCAGCAGCCCAGCGGGAGGGAACTACGAGCAGTACTTC. Protein sequence: CASSPAGGNYEQYF.

The chain employs TRBV5-6 and TRBJ2-5, with no clear D. Trimming left V 4 bases short and J 11 bases short, with 18 bases between. The CDR3 length is 13 residues. Germline loops: CDR1 SGHDT, CDR2 YYEEEE. CDR3 bases: TGTGCCAGCAGCCCGTCACGATACTTCAAGCAGTACTTC. It yields the protein CASSPSRYFKQYF.

The V and J genes are TRBV29-1 and TRBJ2-5, with 7 bases that match TRBD1. The CDR3 spans 15 residues. Unmatched junction bases numbered 11, after V lost 5 bases and J lost 2 bases. Looked up from germline, CDR1 is SQVTM and CDR2 is ANQGSEA. The CDR3 nucleotides read TGCAGCGTTTCTAACCGGGACAGATCGCAAGAGACCCAGTACTTC. This encodes CSVSNRDRSQETQYF. The entire variable domain, with the rest obtained from reference TRBV29-1 and TRBJ2-5, is as follows: SAVISQKPSRDICQRGTSLTIQCQVDSQVTMMFWYRQQPGQSLTLIATANQGSEATYESGFVIDKFPISRPNLTFSTLTVSNMSPEDSSIYLCSVSNRDRSQETQYFGPGTRLLVL.

The CDR3 sequence: CASTRTGGRGEQYF. The CDR3 bases are TGTGCCAGCACCAGAACAGGAGGGCGGGGCGAGCAGTACTTC. The chain combines TRBV9 with TRBJ2-7, with D perhaps TRBD2 (6 bases). In germline, CDR1 is SGDLS, CDR2 YYNGEE. This CDR3 is built from 14 residues. V was clipped by 6 bases and J by 6 bases, with 19 bases between them.

V is TRBV19 and J is TRBJ1-5, with D perhaps TRBD1 (6 bases). Germline V gene sequence: CDR1 LNHDA, CDR2 SQIVND (reference sequence). V gave up 7 bases and J gave up 0 bases, with 13 bases separating them. The CDR3 is 15 amino acids. The CDR3 DNA sequence: TGTGCCAGTAACGAGGGGGGGTATAGCAATCAGCCCCAGCATTTT. Its protein is CASNEGGYSNQPQHF. Full variable domain (missing parts from reference TRBV19 and TRBJ1-5): DGGITQSPKYLFRKEGQNVTLSCEQNLNHDAMYWYRQDPGQGLRLIYYSQIVNDFQKGDIAEGYSVSREKKESFPLTVTSAQKNPTAFYLCASNEGGYSNQPQHFGDGTRLSIL.

This chain links TRBV7-9 with TRBJ1-1, with a weak D call TRBD1 (5 bases). The germline gives CDR1 SEHNR, CDR2 FQNEAQ (reference sequence). V lost 1 base to trimming and J lost 4 bases, with 10 bases between them. CDR3 length: 14 amino acids. The CDR3 loop is CASSLGRDGTEAFF. The CDR3 DNA reads TGTGCCAGCAGCTTAGGCAGGGATGGCACTGAAGCTTTCTTT.

This clone was found once. This sample also contains other DNA sequences that code for the same CDR3. This sequence joins TRBV28 and TRBJ1-5; no clear D gene. Trimming cost V 2 bases and J 5 bases, with 4 bases left between them. Looked up from germline, CDR1 is MDHEN and CDR2 is SYDVKM. The CDR3 consists of 12 residues. CDR3 sequence (DNA): TGTGCCAGCAGTTTACCCTATCAGCCCCAGCATTTT. It encodes CASSLPYQPQHF.

V usage is TRBV4-1 and J usage is TRBJ2-2, with 14 bases lining up with TRBD2. From germline, CDR1 is MGHRA and CDR2 YSYEKL. V was clipped by 3 bases and J by 4 bases; unmatched bases: 7. The CDR3 length is 18 residues. The CDR3 nucleotides read TGCGCCAGCAGCCACCGACTAGCGGGAGGGCCGAGCACCGGGGAGCTGTTTTTT. This sequence encodes CASSHRLAGGPSTGELFF.

The chain is built from TRBV6-5 and TRBJ2-7; 7 nucleotides line up with TRBD2. The CDR3 runs 13 residues. Germline V gene sequence: CDR1 MNHEY, CDR2 SVGAGI. The V gene end was trimmed by 7 bases and the J gene end by 0 bases; junction bases not matched to a gene: 3. CDR3 DNA sequence: TGTGCCAGCACTGCGGGAGTCTCCTACGAGCAGTACTTC. This translates into CASTAGVSYEQYF.

This clone was seen just once. The rearrangement uses TRBV27 and TRBJ1-1, with D unclear. This CDR3 is 14 amino acids long. Trimming took off 2 bases at V and 4 bases at J, with 11 bases between the two ends. Germline CDR1 and CDR2: MNHEY and SMNVEV (reference sequence). CDR3 residues: CASSLQRFSTEAFF. As DNA, the CDR3 is TGTGCCAGCAGTTTACAGAGGTTTTCCACTGAAGCTTTCTTT.

The V gene is TRBV6-5, the J gene TRBJ1-2, with a tentative D call TRBD1 (6 bases). The V gene lost 5 bases and the J gene lost 5 bases, with 12 bases spanning the gap. The CDR3 is made up of 13 amino acids. Per the germline V gene, CDR1 is MNHEY and CDR2 is SVGAGI. CDR3 coding DNA: TGTGCCAGCAGTAACAGGGTGGGATATGGCTACACCTTC. Translated, it gives CASSNRVGYGYTF.

This chain links TRBV29-1 with TRBJ1-4; 11 bases map to TRBD1. The V gene end was trimmed by 4 bases and the J gene end by 5 bases; junction bases not matched to a gene: 6. This CDR3 spans 15 amino acids. Germline CDR1 SQVTM, CDR2 ANQGSEA. CDR3 nucleotide sequence: TGCAGCGTTGGGACAGGGGGCTTTGTGAATGAAAAACTGTTTTTT. As protein: CSVGTGGFVNEKLFF.

With respect to this clone: Germline and junction disagree at one end, which may indicate a read error. Here the CDR3 DNA reads TGTTCCAGCAGCTTAGTGGGGACTAGCGGATACAATGAGCAGTTCTTC. Translating it yields CSSSLVGTSGYNEQFF. The genes are TRBV7-9 and TRBJ2-1, with 11 bases that match TRBD2. Germline V gene data show CDR1 as SEHNR and CDR2 as FQNEAQ (reference sequence). The CDR3 is 16 amino acids. Looking up the rest from reference TRBV7-9 and TRBJ2-1 gives the full variable domain: DTGVSQNPRHKITKRGQNVTFRCDPISEHNRLYWYRQTLGQGPEFLTYFQNEAQLEKSRLLSDRFSAERPKGSFSTLEIQRTEQGDSAMYLCSSSLVGTSGYNEQFFGPGTRLTVL.

This sequence joins TRBV19 and TRBJ2-3; 7 positions agree with TRBD1. CDR1 and CDR2 from the germline V gene are LNHDA and SQIVND (reference sequence). There are 13 residues in the CDR3. J gave up 4 bases and V 6 bases, and 4 bases lay outside the gene matches. CDR3 amino acids: CASSTGAADTQYF. The CDR3 DNA is TGTGCCAGTAGCACAGGGGCGGCAGATACGCAGTATTTT.

The rearrangement links TRBV5-1 to TRBJ2-5, with D possibly matching TRBD2 (6 bases). Trimming removed 6 bases at V and 2 bases at J, with 11 bases between. The germline CDR1 and CDR2 sequences are SGHRS and YFSETQ. There are 13 residues in the CDR3. The CDR3: CASTMTSQETQYF. In DNA, the CDR3 is TGCGCCAGCACAATGACTAGTCAAGAGACCCAGTACTTC.

This sequence joins TRBV7-9 and TRBJ2-7, with 7 bases matching TRBD2. The V and J ends lost 1 base and 5 bases, in that order; junction bases with no gene match: 5. The CDR3 length is 14 residues. Looked up from germline, CDR1 is SEHNR and CDR2 is FQNEAQ (reference sequence). The CDR3 spells CASSLGGGNHEQYF. In DNA form, the CDR3 reads TGTGCCAGCAGCTTAGGGGGAGGGAATCACGAGCAGTACTTC. Looking up the rest from reference TRBV7-9 and TRBJ2-7 gives the full variable domain: DTGVSQNPRHKITKRGQNVTFRCDPISEHNRLYWYRQTLGQGPEFLTYFQNEAQLEKSRLLSDRFSAERPKGSFSTLEIQRTEQGDSAMYLCASSLGGGNHEQYFGPGTRLTVT.

The sample holds a few counts of this clone. The chain employs TRBV6-1 and TRBJ1-4; D might be TRBD1 (6 bases). There are 14 residues in the CDR3. Germline CDR1 reads MNHNS; CDR2 reads SASEGT. V dropped 4 bases and J dropped 11 bases, with 17 bases sitting between them. The CDR3 bases are TGTGCCAGCAGTGTAGAGCCCCGGGGGGCGAAACTGTTTTTT. Its protein product is CASSVEPRGAKLFF.

The CDR3 sequence: CASTSDRKWTDTQYF. As DNA, the CDR3 is TGTGCCAGCACCTCTGACAGGAAATGGACAGATACGCAGTATTTT. The V and J genes are TRBV7-9 and TRBJ2-3, with D perhaps TRBD1 (6 bases). The CDR3 covers 15 residues. Trimming left V 7 bases short and J 3 bases short, with 17 bases between. Germline V gene lookup returns CDR1 SEHNR and CDR2 FQNEAQ (reference sequence).

The chain joins TRBV7-6 to TRBJ1-2; D possibly corresponds to TRBD1 (5 bases). V was cut by 3 bases and J by 6 bases, with 11 bases left in between. CDR3 length equals 13 residues. Germline V gives CDR1 SGHVS, CDR2 FNYEAQ. The CDR3 sequence: CASSLGEDDGYTF. CDR3 bases: TGTGCCAGCAGCTTGGGGGAGGACGATGGCTACACCTTC. The full variable domain, completed using reference TRBV7-6 and TRBJ1-2, is GAGVSQSPRYKVTKRGQDVALRCDPISGHVSLYWYRQALGQGPEFLTYFNYEAQQDKSGLPNDRFSAERPEGSISTLTIQRTEQRDSAMYRCASSLGEDDGYTFGSGTRLTVV.

V and J are TRBV5-1 and TRBJ1-1; unclear D gene. From germline, CDR1 is SGHRS and CDR2 YFSETQ. The CDR3 contains 13 residues. The germline V and J ends were trimmed by 2 bases and 4 bases, with 9 bases remaining between them. CDR3 nucleotides: TGCGCCAGCAGCTTTTCTACGGGCACTGAAGCTTTCTTT. It translates to CASSFSTGTEAFF.

The chain carries TRBV7-9 and TRBJ1-3, with a weak D call TRBD1 (6 bases). V was cut by 5 bases and J by 3 bases, with 14 bases left in between. The CDR3 is 15 amino acids. Germline lookup yields CDR1 SEHNR and CDR2 FQNEAQ (reference sequence). The CDR3 DNA sequence: TGTGCCAGCAGCCAAATTTCAGGGGATGGAAACACCATATATTTT. It codes for CASSQISGDGNTIYF.

This rearrangement joins TRBV5-1 to TRBJ2-7; 9 bases map to TRBD2. Germline V CDR1 and CDR2: SGHRS, YFSETQ. Germline trimming cut 5 bases from V and 2 bases from J; bases unmatched to any gene: 5. There are 14 residues in the CDR3. The CDR3 loop reads CASRRAGGPYEQYF. The CDR3 nucleotides are TGCGCCAGCAGAAGAGCGGGAGGCCCCTACGAGCAGTACTTC. The whole variable domain, remainder taken from reference TRBV5-1 and TRBJ2-7, is KAGVTQTPRYLIKTRGQQVTLSCSPISGHRSVSWYQQTPGQGLQFLFEYFSETQRNKGNFPGRFSGRQFSNSRSEMNVSTLELGDSALYLCASRRAGGPYEQYFGPGTRLTVT.

The chain joins TRBV15 to TRBJ1-6; D is perhaps TRBD1 (6 bases). Per germline, CDR1 LNHNV and CDR2 YYDKDF (reference sequence). The CDR3 extends over 17 amino acids. With 0 bases removed from V and 6 bases from J, the gap between germline ends came to 15 bases. The CDR3 here is CATSRDYWGQANSPLHF. The CDR3 DNA reads TGTGCCACCAGCAGAGATTATTGGGGGCAAGCTAATTCACCCCTCCACTTT.

As for this clone: One end of the junction varies from germline; a read error may be responsible. This chain joins TRBV28 and TRBJ1-5; weak D call: TRBD1 (5 bases). The CDR3 is made up of 17 amino acids. The V gene's germline CDR1 is MDHEN and CDR2 SYDVKM. The CDR3 region is CVSSSTGGRGEDQPQHF. CDR3 sequence (DNA): TGTGTCAGCAGTTCCACTGGAGGACGGGGGGAAGATCAGCCCCAGCATTTT.

The chain links TRBV4-1 to TRBJ1-1, with D possibly being TRBD1 (5 bases). The V end lost 3 bases, the J end lost 6 bases, and 14 bases lay between the germline ends. This CDR3 has 14 amino acids. Germline values: CDR1 MGHRA, CDR2 YSYEKL. CDR3: CASSQGLLYAEAFF. CDR3 nucleotides: TGCGCCAGCAGCCAGGGACTGTTATACGCTGAAGCTTTCTTT.